The 22 T cell receptor beta chains given below trace back to one sample, sequenced in a study of a mutant IDH1 vaccine in newly diagnosed glioma. Time point given: week 11, during vaccination. Every vaccine dose comprised 300 ug of mutant IDH1 20-mer peptide plus topical imiquimod. The assay was immunoSEQ multiplex PCR, and TCRdb's table has in-frame clones only and misses some. There are roughly 62,000 clones in the sample; approximately 90% occur only once, and approximately 1.9% lies in the top ten. No antigen has been identified for these receptors. Source: PBMCs, taken from a glioma patient whose treatment included an IDH1 peptide vaccine. The receptors originated from a man in his forties with glioma.

The chain has TRBV7-9 and TRBJ1-1; D not resolved. This CDR3 spans 11 amino acids. Trimming removed 7 bases from V and 6 bases from J, with 9 bases in between. Germline V lookup: CDR1 SEHNR, CDR2 FQNEAQ (reference sequence). The CDR3 region is CASTLDAEAFF. As DNA, the CDR3 is TGTGCCAGCACCCTTGACGCTGAAGCTTTCTTT.

The chain couples TRBV11-2 to TRBJ2-2; TRBD2 aligns across 7 bases. The CDR3 is 15 amino acids. J was trimmed by 3 bases and V by 8 bases; bases with no gene match: 9. CDR1 SGHAT and CDR2 FQNNGV come from the germline V gene. Here the CDR3 reads CASRFERGDTGELFF. The CDR3 DNA reads as TGTGCCAGCCGTTTTGAGCGGGGAGACACCGGGGAGCTGTTTTTT.

The table lists this clone with a count of one. This chain connects TRBV21-1 to TRBJ2-7; the D segment call TRBD1 is taken from the table without a DNA check. TRBV21-1 is a pseudogene locus. CDR3 length: 11 amino acids. In DNA, the CDR3 is TGTGCCAGTACGAGGGGGTGCGAGCAGTACGTC. It yields the protein CASTRGCEQYV.

J is TRBJ2-1 and V is TRBV2, with a tentative D call TRBD2 (5 bases). The germline V gene has CDR1 SNHLY and CDR2 FYNNEI. Trimming removed 2 bases at V and 7 bases at J, with 9 bases between. The length of the CDR3 is 13 residues. The CDR3 loop reads CASSERSGNEQFF. Here the CDR3 DNA reads TGTGCCAGCAGTGAACGCTCGGGGAATGAGCAGTTCTTC. Full variable domain (rest looked up from reference TRBV2 and TRBJ2-1): EPEVTQTPSHQVTQMGQEVILRCVPISNHLYFYWYRQILGQKVEFLVSFYNNEISEKSEIFDDQFSVERPDGSNFTLKIRSTKLEDSAMYFCASSERSGNEQFFGPGTRLTVL.

The gene calls are TRBV19 and TRBJ1-2; weak D call: TRBD1 (5 bases). The CDR3 covers 15 residues. V was shortened by 5 bases and J by 2 bases, with 15 bases between the two germline ends. Germline CDR1 is LNHDA and CDR2 is SQIVND (reference sequence). The CDR3 DNA sequence: TGTGCCAGTAGTGCCTCAGGGAGGTTGAACTATGGCTACACCTTC. This sequence encodes CASSASGRLNYGYTF.

The chain employs TRBV28 and TRBJ1-3; the match to TRBD1 covers 9 bases. Trimming removed 8 bases from V and 1 base from J; junction bases left unmatched: 0. The CDR3 is 13 residues long. The germline V gene has CDR1 MDHEN and CDR2 SYDVKM. CDR3: CASGTGSGNTIYF. CDR3 coding DNA: TGTGCCAGCGGGACAGGGTCTGGAAACACCATATATTTT.

The rearrangement uses TRBV18 and TRBJ2-5; 12 bases are a match to TRBD1. This CDR3 region has 15 residues. The germline V gene encodes CDR1 KGHSH and CDR2 LQKENI. V was pared by 5 bases and J by 5 bases, with 6 bases of the junction left unmatched. The CDR3 DNA reads TGTGCCAGCTCAGAGGGACAGGGGGCTTTTGAGACCCAGTACTTC. Its translation is CASSEGQGAFETQYF.

V and J are TRBV4-1 and TRBJ2-7; maybe TRBD1 (5 bases). The CDR3 is 16 amino acids. In germline, CDR1 is MGHRA, CDR2 YSYEKL. V lost 0 bases and J 3 bases, leaving 15 bases between the germline ends. As DNA, the CDR3 is TGCGCCAGCAGCCAAGAAGACAGTGAGTCTTACTACGAGCAGTACTTC. Amino acids: CASSQEDSESYYEQYF.

The genes are TRBV5-1 and TRBJ2-2; 9 bases map to TRBD2. V was clipped by 0 bases and J by 4 bases; unmatched bases: 1. Per the germline V gene, CDR1 is SGHRS and CDR2 is YFSETQ. This CDR3 is built from 15 residues. The CDR3 DNA follows: TGCGCCAGCAGCTTGGCACTAGCGGGCACCGGGGAGCTGTTTTTT. Translation gives CASSLALAGTGELFF. Combining the CDR3 with reference TRBV5-1 and TRBJ2-2 gives the whole variable domain KAGVTQTPRYLIKTRGQQVTLSCSPISGHRSVSWYQQTPGQGLQFLFEYFSETQRNKGNFPGRFSGRQFSNSRSEMNVSTLELGDSALYLCASSLALAGTGELFFGEGSRLTVL.

The V call is TRBV7-9, the J call TRBJ1-6; no clear D. V lost 0 bases, J lost 10 bases, and 16 bases lay in between. CDR1 is SEHNR, CDR2 FQNEAQ, per germline (reference sequence). The CDR3 consists of 16 residues. CDR3 loop: CASSLAGNPSGSPLHF. The CDR3 nucleotides are TGTGCCAGCAGCTTAGCTGGGAATCCAAGCGGCTCACCCCTCCACTTT.

V and J are TRBV7-2 and TRBJ2-7, with 9 bases lining up with TRBD1. CDR3 length: 14 amino acids. Germline V lookup: CDR1 SGHTA, CDR2 FQGNSA. V lost 5 bases and J lost 3; bases outside the gene matches: 5. The CDR3 DNA sequence: TGTGCCAGCAGCCCGTGGACAGGGGACTACGAGCAGTACTTC. The encoded protein is CASSPWTGDYEQYF.

The V gene is TRBV28, the J gene TRBJ2-3; weak D call: TRBD2 (5 bases). The V and J ends lost 2 bases and 5 bases respectively, with 5 bases between them. Germline CDR1 and CDR2: MDHEN and SYDVKM. The CDR3 totals 12 residues. The CDR3 sequence is CASSLGGDTQYF. In DNA, the CDR3 is TGTGCCAGCAGTTTAGGAGGAGATACGCAGTATTTT.

This clone is medium-sized by share. The chain links TRBV5-4 to TRBJ2-5, with a tentative D call TRBD2 (5 bases). Germline V gene lookup returns CDR1 SGHNT and CDR2 YYREEE (reference sequence). There are 14 residues in the CDR3. With 3 bases removed from V and 0 bases from J, the gap between germline ends came to 9 bases. CDR3 DNA sequence: TGTGCCAGCAGCTACTTGGACTACCAAGAGACCCAGTACTTC. This codes for CASSYLDYQETQYF.

The rearrangement uses TRBV6-5 and TRBJ1-5; D is perhaps TRBD1 (6 bases). This CDR3 contains 13 residues. The ends were cut back, 6 bases at V and 5 bases at J, with 11 bases in the middle. Per germline, CDR1 MNHEY and CDR2 SVGAGI. CDR3 residues: CASSRNRDQPQHF. CDR3 nucleotide sequence: TGTGCCAGCAGCAGGAACAGGGATCAGCCCCAGCATTTT.

This chain connects TRBV5-4 to TRBJ2-3; D uncertain. Trimming pared 1 base from V and 1 base from J, leaving 7 bases between. The CDR3 loop spans 14 amino acids. Germline values: CDR1 SGHNT, CDR2 YYREEE (reference sequence). CDR3 in amino acids: CASSLQGRTDTQYF. Written as DNA, the CDR3 is TGTGCCAGCAGCTTGCAAGGACGCACAGATACGCAGTATTTT.

This chain uses TRBV4-1 with TRBJ1-2; D may be TRBD1 (5 bases). There are 16 residues in the CDR3. CDR1 is MGHRA and CDR2 is YSYEKL in the germline V gene. The ends were cut back, 0 bases at V and 1 base at J, with 12 bases in the middle. CDR3 residues: CASSQDGQGFNYGYTF. The DNA for the CDR3 is TGCGCCAGCAGCCAAGATGGTCAGGGCTTTAACTATGGCTACACCTTC.

J is TRBJ2-2 and V is TRBV28; TRBD2 agrees at 7 bases. From germline, CDR1 is MDHEN and CDR2 SYDVKM. The CDR3 is 15 residues long. Germline trimming cut 8 bases from V and 6 bases from J; bases unmatched to any gene: 12. CDR3 coding DNA: TGTGCCAGCCAAGTGTGGCGGGGGACTGCCGGGGAGCTGTTTTTT. Its protein is CASQVWRGTAGELFF.

The chain couples TRBV5-6 to TRBJ1-3; 8 bases map to TRBD1. This CDR3 comprises 15 residues. Per germline, CDR1 SGHDT and CDR2 YYEEEE. V lost 4 bases to trimming and J lost 3 bases; unmatched junction nucleotides: 6. CDR3: CASSPRTGFGNTIYF. Written as DNA, the CDR3 is TGTGCCAGCAGCCCAAGGACAGGGTTTGGAAACACCATATATTTT.

This sequence joins TRBV29-1 and TRBJ2-4; D is possibly TRBD1 (6 bases). V was trimmed by 6 bases and J by 0 bases, leaving 12 bases between them. The CDR3 covers 14 residues. CDR1 SQVTM and CDR2 ANQGSEA come from the germline V gene. The CDR3 DNA is TGCAGCGTCCAGGGGAGACTAGCCAAAAACATTCAGTACTTC. Translation gives CSVQGRLAKNIQYF.

The J gene is TRBJ1-2, the V gene TRBV2; D is uncertain. Trimming removed 4 bases from V and 2 bases from J, with 8 bases in between. Germline loops: CDR1 SNHLY, CDR2 FYNNEI. CDR3 size: 13 residues. The CDR3 spells CASSGFRNYGYTF. The CDR3 DNA reads TGTGCCAGCAGTGGCTTCAGGAACTATGGCTACACCTTC. The complete variable domain, with remaining parts taken from reference TRBV2 and TRBJ1-2, reads EPEVTQTPSHQVTQMGQEVILRCVPISNHLYFYWYRQILGQKVEFLVSFYNNEISEKSEIFDDQFSVERPDGSNFTLKIRSTKLEDSAMYFCASSGFRNYGYTFGSGTRLTVV.

This chain connects TRBV10-3 to TRBJ1-2, with 9 bases that match TRBD1. The V segment lost 10 bases and the J segment 4 bases; nucleotides outside the gene matches: 10. The CDR3 has 14 residues. Germline V gene sequence: CDR1 ENHRY, CDR2 SYGVKD. In DNA, the CDR3 is TGTGCCACCTCGGACCGGGACAGGGCCTATGGCTACACCTTC. Its translation is CATSDRDRAYGYTF.

The rearrangement links TRBV6-5 to TRBJ1-2; D gene unclear. Germline assignment: CDR1 MNHEY and CDR2 SVGAGI. The CDR3 spans 13 residues. Deletions cut 5 bases from V and 6 bases from J, with 13 bases between. The chain's CDR3 is CASSRSRFDGYTF. Here the CDR3 DNA reads TGTGCCAGCAGTCGGTCAAGATTTGATGGCTACACCTTC.